A selection of T cell receptor beta chains follows, all from one sample in a study of persistence of HIV-infected CD4 T cells. No antigen has been assigned to these receptors. Clones were sequenced by immunoSEQ multiplex PCR, and TCRdb holds only the in-frame ones, with some missing. The profile shows around 47,000 clones, 90% to 95% of them singletons. Material: CD4+ T cells sorted from PBMCs after 18-hour stimulation, obtained from a patient who received antiretroviral therapy. The receptors were sampled from an adult man with HIV who was CMV-seropositive. Both conserved end residues are part of each CDR3. D genes are given only for firm matches. Size is omitted from some rows. Given values are once, few, many or a class for expanded clones.

TRBD2	TRBV5-1	TRBJ2-3	.	CASSFLLAGGADTQYF	TGCGCCAGCAGCTTTCTCCTAGCGGGCGGCGCAGATACGCAGTATTTT
.	TRBV28	TRBJ1-5	.	CASSLGSANQPQHF	TGTGCCAGCAGTTTAGGGTCAGCTAATCAGCCCCAGCATTTT
.	TRBV27	TRBJ2-7	few	CASSHRGGSSYEQYF	TGTGCCAGCAGTCACAGGGGGGGGAGCTCCTACGAGCAGTACTTC
TRBD2	TRBV5-1	TRBJ2-3	.	CASSLGGLAGVEDTQYF	TGCGCCAGCAGCTTAGGCGGACTAGCGGGGGTAGAGGATACGCAGTATTTT
.	TRBV28	TRBJ1-5	.	CASTSTSRGNQPQHF	TGTGCCAGCACCTCCACCTCGAGGGGCAATCAGCCCCAGCATTTT
.	TRBV6-5	TRBJ2-7	once	CASSYSAVSSYEQYF	TGTGCCAGCAGTTACTCCGCAGTGTCCTCCTACGAGCAGTACTTC
.	TRBV5-4	TRBJ1-1	once	CASSLADTEAFF	TGTGCCAGCAGCTTGGCGGACACTGAAGCTTTCTTT
TRBD1	TRBV5-1	TRBJ1-1	.	CASIPLGPGTGRNTEAFF	TGCGCCAGCATCCCCTTGGGCCCCGGGACAGGGAGGAACACTGAAGCTTTCTTT
TRBD1	TRBV18	TRBJ2-7	.	CASSPPWTGGPDEQYF	TGTGCCAGCTCACCACCGTGGACAGGGGGGCCTGACGAGCAGTACTTC
.	TRBV10-3	TRBJ2-6	.	CAISGGPWGANVLTF	TGTGCCATCAGTGGGGGCCCTTGGGGGGCCAACGTCCTGACTTTC
.	TRBV30	TRBJ1-5	.	CAWSVRRDQPQHF	TGTGCCTGGAGTGTACGGAGGGATCAGCCCCAGCATTTT
.	TRBV28	TRBJ2-4	.	CASSLSQAGRDIQYF	TGTGCCAGCAGTTTATCACAGGCGGGAAGGGACATTCAGTACTTC
.	TRBV27	TRBJ1-2	.	CASSIPGGYGYTF	TGTGCCAGCAGCATTCCAGGCGGATATGGCTACACCTTC
TRBD1	TRBV24-1	TRBJ1-2	.	CATSDAQQGASYGYTF	TGTGCCACCAGTGATGCCCAACAGGGGGCCTCGTATGGCTACACCTTC
TRBD1	TRBV4-1	TRBJ2-7	once	CASSQVDRDTYEQYF	TGCGCCAGCAGCCAAGTCGACAGGGATACCTACGAGCAGTACTTC
TRBD1	TRBV10-3	TRBJ2-1	.	CAISELGGQGGHNEQFF	TGTGCCATCAGTGAATTGGGGGGACAGGGGGGCCACAATGAGCAGTTCTTC
TRBD1	TRBV5-4	TRBJ2-6	.	CASSPTGNSGANVLTF	TGTGCCAGCAGCCCGACAGGGAACTCTGGGGCCAACGTCCTGACTTTC
TRBD1	TRBV5-4	TRBJ2-2	.	CASSSGTGGTGELFF	TGTGCCAGCAGCTCCGGGACAGGGGGGACCGGGGAGCTGTTTTTT
TRBD1	TRBV27	TRBJ2-1	.	CASSNFNGQAEQFF	TGTGCCAGCAGTAACTTCAATGGACAGGCCGAGCAGTTCTTC
.	TRBV9	TRBJ2-3	.	CASSVVQSTDTQYF	TGTGCCAGCAGCGTAGTCCAGAGCACAGATACGCAGTATTTT
.	TRBV20-1	TRBJ2-7	.	CSASHSYEQYF	TGCAGTGCTAGCCACAGCTACGAGCAGTACTTC
.	TRBV5-1	TRBJ2-3	.	CASSLDWGGTDTQYF	TGCGCCAGCAGCTTGGATTGGGGGGGCACAGATACGCAGTATTTT
.	TRBV3-1/TRBV3-2	TRBJ1-5	.	CASSQTGDNQPQHF	TGTGCCAGCAGCCAGACGGGGGACAATCAGCCCCAGCATTTT
TRBD1	TRBV19	TRBJ1-5	.	CASKVEQGIQPQHF	TGTGCCAGTAAGGTTGAACAGGGGATTCAGCCCCAGCATTTT
TRBD2	TRBV18	TRBJ2-1	once	CASSPDPGGGSVNEQFF	TGTGCCAGCTCACCCGACCCGGGCGGGGGATCGGTGAATGAGCAGTTCTTC
TRBD1	TRBV3-1/TRBV3-2	TRBJ1-6	few	CASSRGQLPLHF	TGTGCCAGCAGCCGGGGACAGCTGCCCCTCCACTTT
.	TRBV5-6	TRBJ1-4	.	CASSLWLRTDNEKLFF	TGTGCCAGCAGCTTGTGGCTTAGGACCGACAATGAAAAACTGTTTTTT
TRBD1	TRBV6-1	TRBJ2-2	.	CASSEVTQGAGELFF	TGTGCCAGCAGTGAAGTTACCCAGGGGGCCGGGGAGCTGTTTTTT
.	TRBV7-3	TRBJ2-2	.	CASSLSVAGNTGELFF	TGTGCCAGCAGCTTAAGTGTGGCGGGGAACACCGGGGAGCTGTTTTTT
.	TRBV10-3	TRBJ1-4	.	CAITRPGTATRRADEKLFF	TGTGCCATCACTCGCCCCGGGACCGCTACCCGCCGGGCGGATGAAAAACTGTTTTTT
TRBD1	TRBV19	TRBJ1-4	.	CASSINRGREKLFF	TGTGCCAGTAGTATTAATAGGGGGCGAGAAAAACTGTTTTTT
.	TRBV28	TRBJ1-3	.	CASSGPGNTIYF	TGTGCCAGCAGCGGACCTGGAAACACCATATATTTT
TRBD1	TRBV5-4	TRBJ2-7	.	CASSLPRDRGLRDEQYF	TGTGCCAGCAGCTTACCCCGGGACAGGGGGCTTCGGGACGAGCAGTACTTC
TRBD1	TRBV19	TRBJ1-5	.	CASSIGDRGANQPQHF	TGTGCCAGTAGTATAGGGGACAGGGGTGCCAATCAGCCCCAGCATTTT